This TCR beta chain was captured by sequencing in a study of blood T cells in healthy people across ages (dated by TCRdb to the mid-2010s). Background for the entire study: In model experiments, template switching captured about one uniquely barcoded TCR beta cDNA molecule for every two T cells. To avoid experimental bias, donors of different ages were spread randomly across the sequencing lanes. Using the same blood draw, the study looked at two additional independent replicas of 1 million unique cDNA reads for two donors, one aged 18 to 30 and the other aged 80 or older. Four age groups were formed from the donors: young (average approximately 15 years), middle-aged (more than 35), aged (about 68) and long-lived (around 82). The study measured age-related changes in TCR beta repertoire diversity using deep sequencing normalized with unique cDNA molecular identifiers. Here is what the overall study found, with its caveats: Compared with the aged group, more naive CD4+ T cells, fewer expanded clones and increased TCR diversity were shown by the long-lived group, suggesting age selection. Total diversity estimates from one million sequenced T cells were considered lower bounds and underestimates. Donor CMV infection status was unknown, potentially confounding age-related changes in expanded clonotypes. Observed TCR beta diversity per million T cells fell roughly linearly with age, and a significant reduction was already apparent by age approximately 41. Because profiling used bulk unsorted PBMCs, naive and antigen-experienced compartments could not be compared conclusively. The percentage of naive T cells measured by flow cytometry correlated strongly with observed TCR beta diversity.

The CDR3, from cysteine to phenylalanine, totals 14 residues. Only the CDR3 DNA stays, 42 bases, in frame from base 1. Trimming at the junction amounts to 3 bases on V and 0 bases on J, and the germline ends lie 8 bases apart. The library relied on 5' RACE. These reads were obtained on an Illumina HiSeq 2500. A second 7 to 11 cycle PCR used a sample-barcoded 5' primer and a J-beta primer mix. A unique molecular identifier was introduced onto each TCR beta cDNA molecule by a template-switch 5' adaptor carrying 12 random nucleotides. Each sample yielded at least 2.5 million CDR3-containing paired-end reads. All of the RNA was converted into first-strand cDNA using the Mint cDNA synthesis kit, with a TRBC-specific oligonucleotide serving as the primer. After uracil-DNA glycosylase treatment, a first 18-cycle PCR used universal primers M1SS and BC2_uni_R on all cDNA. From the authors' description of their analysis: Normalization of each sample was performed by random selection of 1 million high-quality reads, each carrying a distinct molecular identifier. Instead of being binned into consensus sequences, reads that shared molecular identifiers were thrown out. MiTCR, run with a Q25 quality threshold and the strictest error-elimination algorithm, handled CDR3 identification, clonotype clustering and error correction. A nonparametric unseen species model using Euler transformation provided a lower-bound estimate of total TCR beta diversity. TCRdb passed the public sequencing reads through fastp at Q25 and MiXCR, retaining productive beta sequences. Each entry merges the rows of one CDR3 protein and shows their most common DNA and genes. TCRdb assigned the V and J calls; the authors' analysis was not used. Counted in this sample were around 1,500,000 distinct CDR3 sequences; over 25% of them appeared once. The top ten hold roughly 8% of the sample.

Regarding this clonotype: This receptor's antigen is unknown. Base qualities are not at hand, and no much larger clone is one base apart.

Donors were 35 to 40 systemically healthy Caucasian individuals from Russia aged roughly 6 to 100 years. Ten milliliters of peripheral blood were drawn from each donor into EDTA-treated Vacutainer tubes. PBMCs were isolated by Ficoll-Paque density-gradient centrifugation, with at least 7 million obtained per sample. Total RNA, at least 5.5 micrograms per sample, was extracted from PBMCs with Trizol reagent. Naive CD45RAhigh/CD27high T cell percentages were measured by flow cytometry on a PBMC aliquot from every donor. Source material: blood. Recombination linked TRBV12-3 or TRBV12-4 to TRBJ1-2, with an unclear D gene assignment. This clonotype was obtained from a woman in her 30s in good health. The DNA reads TGTGCCAGCAGTTTTACCTCCTCTAACTATGGCTACACCTTC. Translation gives CASSFTSSNYGYTF.